This T cell receptor beta chain was sequenced in a study of blood T cell repertoires in COVID-19. Assay used: immunoSEQ multiplex PCR; TCRdb lists only in-frame clones, some missing. The data hold 130,000 or so clones, with about 83% observed a single time. Losses at the gene ends were 3 bases for V and 9 bases for J; bases not matched to a gene: 10. The CDR3 totals 15 residues. Germline lookup yields CDR1 LGHDT and CDR2 YNNKEL (reference sequence). Self-reported history from a screening survey and questionnaire set each donor's cohort. This chain uses TRBV3-1 (or the pseudogene TRBV3-2) with TRBJ1-5; 8 nucleotides match TRBD1. The sample comprised PBMCs or T cells enriched from blood (not recorded which). The source is a woman aged 50 to 65 with acute COVID-19. In nucleotides, the CDR3 is TGTGCCAGCAGCCAGGGAAACAGGGGGGTTCGGCCCCAGCATTTT. It translates to CASSQGNRGVRPQHF.